This T cell receptor beta chain was observed in a study of T-cell memory formation after mild COVID-19. TCRdb passed the 5' RACE reads through MiXCR, listing each CDR3 protein once. The table records 270,000 or so distinct CDR3 sequences, about a sixth of them present only once. Broader study findings: Later expanders leaned CD4+, whereas day 15 to 85 contracting clones were balanced CD4/CD8. For contracting clones, CD4+ ones sat mainly in CM and EM, CD8+ in EMRA. Some clones that responded turned up in pre-infection memory, which suggests that cross-reactive memory joined in.

This clonotype was detected a few times. What it recognizes is unknown. The sample was PBMCs or a T cell subset sorted from them (not recorded which). This sequence was found in a man aged 18 to 35 who had mild COVID-19 (a few samples of this study predate the infection). Cell type and time point are not known.

The chain's CDR3 is CASSLNHGIIGGWDTEAFF. As DNA, the CDR3 is TGTGCCAGCAGCTTAAACCACGGTATTATCGGGGGATGGGACACTGAAGCTTTCTTT. This chain links TRBV7-6 with TRBJ1-1; possible D gene TRBD1, 5 bases. Trimming pared 2 bases from V and 3 bases from J, leaving 25 bases between. CDR1 and CDR2 from the germline V gene are SGHVS and FNYEAQ. The CDR3 spans 19 residues.